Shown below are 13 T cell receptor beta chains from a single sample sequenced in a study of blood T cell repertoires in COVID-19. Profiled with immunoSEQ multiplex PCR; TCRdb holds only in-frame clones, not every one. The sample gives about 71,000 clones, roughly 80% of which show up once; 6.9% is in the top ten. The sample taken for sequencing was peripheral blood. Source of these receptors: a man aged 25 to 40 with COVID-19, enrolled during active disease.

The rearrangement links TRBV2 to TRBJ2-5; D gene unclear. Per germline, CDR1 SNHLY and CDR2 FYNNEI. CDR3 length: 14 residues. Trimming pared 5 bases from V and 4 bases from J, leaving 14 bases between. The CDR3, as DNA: TGTGCCAGCAGTCCTAAGTTGCCGGGAGAGACCCAGTACTTC. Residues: CASSPKLPGETQYF. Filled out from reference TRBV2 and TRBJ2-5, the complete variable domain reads EPEVTQTPSHQVTQMGQEVILRCVPISNHLYFYWYRQILGQKVEFLVSFYNNEISEKSEIFDDQFSVERPDGSNFTLKIRSTKLEDSAMYFCASSPKLPGETQYFGPGTRLLVL.

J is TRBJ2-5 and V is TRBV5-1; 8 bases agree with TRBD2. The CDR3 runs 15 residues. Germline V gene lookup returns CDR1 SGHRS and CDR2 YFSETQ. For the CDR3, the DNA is TGCCCCCCCACAAGACGGGGGGGAGGAGTAGAGACCCAGTACTTC. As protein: CPPTRRGGGVETQYF.

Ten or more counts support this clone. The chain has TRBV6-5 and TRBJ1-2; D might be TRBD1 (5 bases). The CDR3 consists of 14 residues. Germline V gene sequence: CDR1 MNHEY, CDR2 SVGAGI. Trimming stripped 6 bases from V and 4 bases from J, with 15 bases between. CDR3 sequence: CASRGPAGGYGYTF. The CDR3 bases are TGTGCCAGCAGAGGACCTGCCGGGGGCTATGGCTACACCTTC.

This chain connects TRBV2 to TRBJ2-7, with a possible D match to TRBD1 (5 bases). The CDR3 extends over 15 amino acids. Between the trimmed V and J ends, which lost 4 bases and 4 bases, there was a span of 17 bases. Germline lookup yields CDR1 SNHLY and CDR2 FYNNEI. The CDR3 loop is CASSVSSQGPYEQYF. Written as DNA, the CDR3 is TGTGCCAGCAGTGTCTCGAGCCAGGGCCCTTACGAGCAGTACTTC. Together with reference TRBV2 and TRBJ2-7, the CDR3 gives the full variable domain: EPEVTQTPSHQVTQMGQEVILRCVPISNHLYFYWYRQILGQKVEFLVSFYNNEISEKSEIFDDQFSVERPDGSNFTLKIRSTKLEDSAMYFCASSVSSQGPYEQYFGPGTRLTVT.

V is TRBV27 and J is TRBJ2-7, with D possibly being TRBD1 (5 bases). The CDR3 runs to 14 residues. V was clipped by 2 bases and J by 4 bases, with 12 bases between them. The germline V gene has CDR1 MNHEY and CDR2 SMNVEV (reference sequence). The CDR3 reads CASSLGQGMYEQYF. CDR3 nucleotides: TGTGCCAGCAGTTTAGGGCAGGGTATGTACGAGCAGTACTTC.

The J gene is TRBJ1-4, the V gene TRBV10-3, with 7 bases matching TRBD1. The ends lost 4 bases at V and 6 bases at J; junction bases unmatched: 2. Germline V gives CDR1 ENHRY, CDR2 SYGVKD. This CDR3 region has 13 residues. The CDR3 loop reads CAISGDRDEKLFF. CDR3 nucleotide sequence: TGTGCCATCAGTGGTGACAGGGATGAAAAACTGTTTTTT.

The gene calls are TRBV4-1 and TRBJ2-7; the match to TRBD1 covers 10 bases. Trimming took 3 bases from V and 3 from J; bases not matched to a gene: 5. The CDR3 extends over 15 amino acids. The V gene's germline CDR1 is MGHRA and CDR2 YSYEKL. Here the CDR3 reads CASSQNGQGGYEQYF. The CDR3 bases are TGCGCCAGCAGCCAGAACGGACAGGGGGGCTACGAGCAGTACTTC.

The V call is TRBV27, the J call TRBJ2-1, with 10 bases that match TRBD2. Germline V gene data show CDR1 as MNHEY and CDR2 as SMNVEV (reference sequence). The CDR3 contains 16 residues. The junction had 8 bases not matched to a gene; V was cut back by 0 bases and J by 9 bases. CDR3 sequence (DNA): TGTGCCAGCAGTTTATCGGCTAGCGGGAGTTCCGGTGAGCAGTTCTTC. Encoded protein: CASSLSASGSSGEQFF.

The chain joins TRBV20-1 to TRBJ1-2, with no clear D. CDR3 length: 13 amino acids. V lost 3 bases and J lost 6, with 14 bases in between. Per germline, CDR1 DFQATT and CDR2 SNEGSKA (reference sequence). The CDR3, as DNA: TGCAGTGCTAGTGGTCCCAATTCTAATGGCTACACCTTC. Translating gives CSASGPNSNGYTF.

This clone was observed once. This CDR3 is CASSHNPGQPQHF. The CDR3 nucleotides are TGTGCCAGCAGCCATAATCCCGGTCAGCCCCAGCATTTT. The rearrangement links TRBV14 to TRBJ1-5; no clear D. The CDR3 covers 13 residues. CDR1 SGHDN and CDR2 FVKESK come from the germline V gene. V lost 3 bases to trimming and J lost 6 bases, with 9 bases between them.

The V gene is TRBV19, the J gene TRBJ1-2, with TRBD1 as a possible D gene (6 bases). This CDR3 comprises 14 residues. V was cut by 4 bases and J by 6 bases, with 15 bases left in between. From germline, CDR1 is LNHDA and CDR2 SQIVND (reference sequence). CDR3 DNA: TGTGCCAGTAGTAAACAGGGTTACGTGAATGGCTACACCTTC. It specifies CASSKQGYVNGYTF. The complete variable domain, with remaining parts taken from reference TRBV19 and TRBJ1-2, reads DGGITQSPKYLFRKEGQNVTLSCEQNLNHDAMYWYRQDPGQGLRLIYYSQIVNDFQKGDIAEGYSVSREKKESFPLTVTSAQKNPTAFYLCASSKQGYVNGYTFGSGTRLTVV.

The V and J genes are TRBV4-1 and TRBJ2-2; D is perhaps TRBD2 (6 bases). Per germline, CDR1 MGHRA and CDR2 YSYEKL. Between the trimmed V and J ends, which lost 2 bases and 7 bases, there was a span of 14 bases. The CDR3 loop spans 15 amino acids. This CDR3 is CASSQIGGTDGELFF. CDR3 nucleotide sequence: TGCGCCAGCAGCCAAATAGGAGGGACCGACGGGGAGCTGTTTTTT.

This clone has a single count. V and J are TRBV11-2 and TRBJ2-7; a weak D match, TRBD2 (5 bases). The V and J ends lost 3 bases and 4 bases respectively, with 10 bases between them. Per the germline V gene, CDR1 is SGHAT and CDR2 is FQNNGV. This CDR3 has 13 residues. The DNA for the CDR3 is TGTGCCAGCAGCTTTTCAGCGGAATACGAGCAGTACTTC. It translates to CASSFSAEYEQYF.